Sequencing of this T cell receptor (beta chain) was carried out in a study of blood T cell repertoires in COVID-19. Germline assignment: CDR1 GTSNPN and CDR2 SVGIG (reference sequence). V was trimmed by 4 bases and J by 5 bases, leaving 14 bases between them. The CDR3 contains 13 residues. Per the original data handling: How many nucleated cells were present was estimated from reference gene primer amplification. Sequencing used immunoSEQ multiplex PCR; TCRdb keeps in-frame clones, though not all of them. The V and J calls and clone size come from that table; D and trimming were worked out from the DNA. The table records a few hundred thousand clones, 75% to 90% of them present only once. The participants were between roughly 18 and 100 years old and came from fewer than 25 US areas. Which cohort a participant joined came from the clinical history participants gave. Each recovered donor of Cohort 3 presented with two negative PCRs, clearance, or symptom resolution.

Sequenced sample: PBMCs or T cells enriched from blood (not recorded which). The source is a woman aged 25 to 39 who had recovered from COVID-19. The chain combines TRBV30 with TRBJ2-5, with D perhaps matching TRBD1 (6 bases). Written as DNA, the CDR3 is TGTGCCTGGATCCCAGGGGACGGGGAGACCCAGTACTTC. Protein sequence: CAWIPGDGETQYF.